These 10 T cell receptor beta chains were all obtained from the same sample, sequenced in a study of vaccination effects on CD4 cells after COVID-19. These TCRs' antigens remain unknown. The method was immunoSEQ multiplex PCR; TCRdb's version includes in-frame clones alone and lacks a portion of them. The table records tens of thousands of clones, around 67% of them present only once. Isolating CD4+ T cells followed approximately 10 days of culture. This material consisted of CD4+ T cells from PBMCs cultured without peptide, taken before COVID-19 vaccination. The source is a human donor who received a COVID-19 vaccine.

The CDR3 sequence is CASSVKTGYGYTF. Here the CDR3 DNA reads TGTGCCAGCAGCGTTAAGACAGGTTATGGCTACACCTTC. The chain employs TRBV7-2 and TRBJ1-2; weak D call: TRBD1 (6 bases). The CDR3 length is 13 residues. Germline values: CDR1 SGHTA, CDR2 FQGNSA. V gave up 5 bases and J gave up 5 bases, with 12 bases separating them. Supplemented by reference TRBV7-2 and TRBJ1-2, the full variable domain reads GAGVSQSPSNKVTEKGKDVELRCDPISGHTALYWYRQSLGQGLEFLIYFQGNSAPDKSGLPSDRFSAERTGGSVSTLTIQRTQQEDSAVYLCASSVKTGYGYTFGSGTRLTVV.

V and J are TRBV2 and TRBJ2-1; D possibly uses TRBD1 or TRBD2 (5 bases each). This CDR3 is built from 13 residues. V was clipped by 6 bases and J by 6 bases, with 12 bases between them. Looked up from germline, CDR1 is SNHLY and CDR2 is FYNNEI. CDR3 sequence: CASRGPPSNEQFF. The CDR3 DNA follows: TGTGCCAGCAGGGGACCCCCTTCCAATGAGCAGTTCTTC.

The chain joins TRBV5-4 to TRBJ2-3; 8 bases are a match to TRBD2. The CDR3 is 13 amino acids. Germline V gene data show CDR1 as SGHNT and CDR2 as YYREEE (reference sequence). The V and J ends lost 2 bases and 10 bases, in that order; junction bases with no gene match: 6. The CDR3, as DNA: TGTGCCAGCAGCTTTCGGACTAGCAGGGCGCAGTATTTT. Its translation: CASSFRTSRAQYF.

V and J are TRBV4-3 and TRBJ2-3; TRBD1 agrees at 10 bases. V lost 4 bases and J lost 5; bases outside the gene matches: 6. The CDR3 runs to 15 residues. Looked up from germline, CDR1 is LGHNA and CDR2 is YSLEER. The CDR3 DNA is TGCGCCAGCAGCCGCAGACAGGGGGCAGGAGATACGCAGTATTTT. Translated: CASSRRQGAGDTQYF.

This clone was counted only a few times. The CDR3, as DNA: TGTGCCAGCAGCTATCTCAACGAGCAGTACTTC. The encoded protein is CASSYLNEQYF. The rearrangement joins TRBV6-1 to TRBJ2-7; D remains ambiguous. The CDR3 runs 11 residues. Per the germline V gene, CDR1 is MNHNS and CDR2 is SASEGT. Trimming shortened V by 6 bases and J by 5 bases, and 8 bases separated the two germline ends.

The chain carries TRBV19 and TRBJ2-1; 8 bases are a match to TRBD2. The CDR3 extends over 14 amino acids. With V trimmed by 3 bases and J by 6 bases, 4 bases remained unmatched. The germline V gene encodes CDR1 LNHDA and CDR2 SQIVND (reference sequence). The CDR3 spells CASSIIAGINEQFF. The CDR3 nucleotides are TGTGCCAGTAGTATCATAGCGGGAATCAATGAGCAGTTCTTC.

V gene TRBV19 combines with J gene TRBJ1-1, with 7 nucleotides matching TRBD1. The CDR3 totals 16 residues. Per germline, CDR1 LNHDA and CDR2 SQIVND (reference sequence). V shed 3 bases and J 4 bases; nucleotides not matched to a gene: 11. CDR3 in amino acids: CASSIRQGQVGTEAFF. CDR3 bases: TGTGCCAGTAGTATCCGACAGGGCCAGGTCGGCACTGAAGCTTTCTTT.

The chain employs TRBV28 and TRBJ2-1; the D gene is possibly TRBD2 (6 bases). Germline V gene lookup returns CDR1 MDHEN and CDR2 SYDVKM. CDR3 length: 17 residues. V was clipped by 4 bases and J by 0 bases, with 16 bases between them. CDR3 region: CASSSRLGLSSYNEQFF. CDR3 sequence (DNA): TGTGCCAGCAGTTCCCGACTAGGCCTGAGCTCCTACAATGAGCAGTTCTTC.

The chain has TRBV28 and TRBJ1-6, with D possibly being TRBD1 (5 bases). Germline CDR1 is MDHEN and CDR2 is SYDVKM. The ends were cut back, 4 bases at V and 10 bases at J, with 8 bases in the middle. The CDR3 consists of 12 residues. The CDR3, as DNA: TGTGCCAGCAGTTCAGGGTTATCACCCCTCCACTTT. Protein sequence: CASSSGLSPLHF.

The J gene is TRBJ2-1, the V gene TRBV3-1 (or the pseudogene TRBV3-2); TRBD1 matches 10 bases. The CDR3 covers 16 residues. V dropped 4 bases and J dropped 2; count of bases not matched to a gene: 5. CDR1 is LGHDT and CDR2 is YNNKEL in the germline V gene (reference sequence). The CDR3 spells CASSRRTGGPYNEQFF. The CDR3 nucleotides are TGTGCCAGCAGCCGCCGGACAGGGGGGCCCTACAATGAGCAGTTCTTC.